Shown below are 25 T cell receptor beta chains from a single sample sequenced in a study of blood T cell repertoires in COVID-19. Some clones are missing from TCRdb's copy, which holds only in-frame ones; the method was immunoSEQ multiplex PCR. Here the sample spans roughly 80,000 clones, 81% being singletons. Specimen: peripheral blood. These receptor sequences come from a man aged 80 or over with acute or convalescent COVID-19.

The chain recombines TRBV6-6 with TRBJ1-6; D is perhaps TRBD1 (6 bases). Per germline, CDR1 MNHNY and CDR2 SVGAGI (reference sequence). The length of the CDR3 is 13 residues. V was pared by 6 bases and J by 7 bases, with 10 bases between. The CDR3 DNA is TGTGCCAGCAGACAACAGGGAAATTCACCCCTCCACTTT. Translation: CASRQQGNSPLHF.

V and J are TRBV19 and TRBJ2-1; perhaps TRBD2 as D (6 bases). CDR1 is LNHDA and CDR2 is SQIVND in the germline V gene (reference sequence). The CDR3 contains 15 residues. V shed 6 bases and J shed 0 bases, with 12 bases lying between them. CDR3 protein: CASRGLFGSYNEQFF. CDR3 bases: TGTGCCAGTAGGGGACTCTTTGGCTCCTACAATGAGCAGTTCTTC. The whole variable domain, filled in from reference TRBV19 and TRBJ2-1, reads DGGITQSPKYLFRKEGQNVTLSCEQNLNHDAMYWYRQDPGQGLRLIYYSQIVNDFQKGDIAEGYSVSREKKESFPLTVTSAQKNPTAFYLCASRGLFGSYNEQFFGPGTRLTVL.

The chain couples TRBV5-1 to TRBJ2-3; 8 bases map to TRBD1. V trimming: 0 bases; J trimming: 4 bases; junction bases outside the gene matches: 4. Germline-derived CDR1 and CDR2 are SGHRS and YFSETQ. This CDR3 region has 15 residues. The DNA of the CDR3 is TGCGCCAGCAGCTTGGCGCAGGGGGCTCCAGATACGCAGTATTTT. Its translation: CASSLAQGAPDTQYF.

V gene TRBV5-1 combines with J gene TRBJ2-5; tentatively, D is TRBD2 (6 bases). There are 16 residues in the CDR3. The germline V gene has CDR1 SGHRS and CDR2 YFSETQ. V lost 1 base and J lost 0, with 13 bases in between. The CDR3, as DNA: TGCGCCAGCAGCTTGCTGGGGGGAACGTACCAAGAGACCCAGTACTTC. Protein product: CASSLLGGTYQETQYF.

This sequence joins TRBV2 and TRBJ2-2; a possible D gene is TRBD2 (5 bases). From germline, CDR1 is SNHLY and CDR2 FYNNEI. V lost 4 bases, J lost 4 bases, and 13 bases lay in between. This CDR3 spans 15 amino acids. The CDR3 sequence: CASSGARAGTGELFF. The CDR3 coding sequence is TGTGCCAGCAGTGGGGCCCGGGCGGGCACCGGGGAGCTGTTTTTT.

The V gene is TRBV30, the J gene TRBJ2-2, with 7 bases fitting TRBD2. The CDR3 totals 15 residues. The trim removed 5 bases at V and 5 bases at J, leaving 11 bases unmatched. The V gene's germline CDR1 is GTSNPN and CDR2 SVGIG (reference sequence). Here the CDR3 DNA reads TGTGCCTGGGGACGGGAGGTGACGGCAACCGGGGAGCTGTTTTTT. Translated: CAWGREVTATGELFF.

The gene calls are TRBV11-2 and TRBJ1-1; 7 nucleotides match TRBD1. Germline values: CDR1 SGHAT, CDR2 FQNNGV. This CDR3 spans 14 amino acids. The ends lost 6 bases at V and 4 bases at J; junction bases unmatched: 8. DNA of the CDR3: TGTGCCAGCAGACCTAGACAGGGCGGCACTGAAGCTTTCTTT. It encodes CASRPRQGGTEAFF.

CDR3 coding DNA: TGTGCTAGCGGTTTTTATGACAGGGCTTACGAGCAGTACTTC. Encoded protein: CASGFYDRAYEQYF. The chain has TRBV14 and TRBJ2-7; D possibly corresponds to TRBD1 (7 bases). CDR1 and CDR2 from the germline V gene are SGHDN and FVKESK. The CDR3 has 14 amino acids.

CDR3 in DNA: TGTGCCAGCTCACCCTATCAGGGAGAGACCCAGTACTTC. Protein: CASSPYQGETQYF. This chain uses TRBV18 with TRBJ2-5, with a possible D match to TRBD1 (5 bases). CDR1 is KGHSH, CDR2 LQKENI, per germline. The CDR3 has 13 residues. Trimming shortened V by 3 bases and J by 4 bases, and 9 bases separated the two germline ends.

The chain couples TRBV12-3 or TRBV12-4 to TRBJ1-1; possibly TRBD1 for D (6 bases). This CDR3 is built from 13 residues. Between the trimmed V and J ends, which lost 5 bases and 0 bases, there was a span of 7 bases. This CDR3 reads CASSGQLNTEAFF. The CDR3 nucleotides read TGTGCCAGCAGTGGACAGCTGAACACTGAAGCTTTCTTT.

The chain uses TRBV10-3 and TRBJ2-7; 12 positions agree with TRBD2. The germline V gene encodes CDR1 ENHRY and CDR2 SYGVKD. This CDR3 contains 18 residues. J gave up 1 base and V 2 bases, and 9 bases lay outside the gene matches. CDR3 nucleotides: TGTGCCATCAGTGAGACAGGACTAGCGGGACACCGGTCCTACGAGCAGTACTTC. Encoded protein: CAISETGLAGHRSYEQYF.

The CDR3: CASSPLPGTGNEGYTF. The CDR3 bases are TGTGCCAGCTCACCCCTTCCGGGGACAGGGAATGAGGGCTACACCTTC. The chain has TRBV18 and TRBJ1-2, with 9 bases lining up with TRBD1. Unmatched junction bases numbered 13, after V lost 3 bases and J lost 8 bases. The CDR3 has 16 amino acids. Germline CDR1 reads KGHSH; CDR2 reads LQKENI.

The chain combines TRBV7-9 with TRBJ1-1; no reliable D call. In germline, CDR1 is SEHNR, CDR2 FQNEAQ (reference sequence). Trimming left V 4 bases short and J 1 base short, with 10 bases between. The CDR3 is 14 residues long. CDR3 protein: CASSYTAGNTEAFF. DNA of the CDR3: TGTGCCAGCAGCTATACGGCGGGGAACACTGAAGCTTTCTTT.

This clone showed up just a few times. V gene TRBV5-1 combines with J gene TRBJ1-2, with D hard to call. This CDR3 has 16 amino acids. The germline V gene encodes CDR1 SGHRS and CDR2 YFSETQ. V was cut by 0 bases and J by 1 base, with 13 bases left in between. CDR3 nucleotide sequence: TGCGCCAGCAGCTTGGGCGGGGAATTCAATAACTATGGCTACACCTTC. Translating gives CASSLGGEFNNYGYTF. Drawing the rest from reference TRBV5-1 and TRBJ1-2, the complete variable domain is KAGVTQTPRYLIKTRGQQVTLSCSPISGHRSVSWYQQTPGQGLQFLFEYFSETQRNKGNFPGRFSGRQFSNSRSEMNVSTLELGDSALYLCASSLGGEFNNYGYTFGSGTRLTVV.

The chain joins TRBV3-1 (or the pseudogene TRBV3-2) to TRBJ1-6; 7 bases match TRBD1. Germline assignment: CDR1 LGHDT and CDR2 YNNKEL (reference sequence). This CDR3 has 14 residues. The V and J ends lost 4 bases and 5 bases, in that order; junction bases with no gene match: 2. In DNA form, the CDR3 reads TGTGCCAGCAGCCTTGGACAGGATAATTCACCCCTCCACTTT. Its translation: CASSLGQDNSPLHF.

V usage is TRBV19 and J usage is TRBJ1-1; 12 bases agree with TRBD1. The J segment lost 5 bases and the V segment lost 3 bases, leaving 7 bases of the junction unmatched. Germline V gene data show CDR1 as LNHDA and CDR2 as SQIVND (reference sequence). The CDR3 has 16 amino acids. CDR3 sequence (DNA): TGTGCCAGTAGTATCCGGGACAGGGGGCGCGGAACTGAAGCTTTCTTT. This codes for CASSIRDRGRGTEAFF. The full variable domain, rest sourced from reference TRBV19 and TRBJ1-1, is DGGITQSPKYLFRKEGQNVTLSCEQNLNHDAMYWYRQDPGQGLRLIYYSQIVNDFQKGDIAEGYSVSREKKESFPLTVTSAQKNPTAFYLCASSIRDRGRGTEAFFGQGTRLTVV.

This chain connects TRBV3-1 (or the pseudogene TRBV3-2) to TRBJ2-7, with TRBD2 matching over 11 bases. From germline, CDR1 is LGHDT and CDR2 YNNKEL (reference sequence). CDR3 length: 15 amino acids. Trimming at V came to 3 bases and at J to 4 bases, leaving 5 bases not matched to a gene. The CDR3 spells CASSQTSGTTYEQYF. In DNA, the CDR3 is TGTGCCAGCAGCCAGACTAGCGGGACGACATACGAGCAGTACTTC.

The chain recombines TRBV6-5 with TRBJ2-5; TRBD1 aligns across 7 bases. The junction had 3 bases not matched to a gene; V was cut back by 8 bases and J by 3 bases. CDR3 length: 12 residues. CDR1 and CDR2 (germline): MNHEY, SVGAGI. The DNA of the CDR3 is TGTGCCAGCGGAGACAGGGAAGAGACCCAGTACTTC. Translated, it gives CASGDREETQYF.

The CDR3: CAWSGIARGELFF. CDR3 bases: TGTGCCTGGAGTGGGATAGCGCGCGGGGAGCTGTTTTTT. The chain joins TRBV30 to TRBJ2-2, with D maybe TRBD2 (5 bases). Germline-derived CDR1 and CDR2 are GTSNPN and SVGIG (reference sequence). The V end was cut by 1 base, the J end by 7 bases, with 10 bases between. This CDR3 is 13 amino acids long.

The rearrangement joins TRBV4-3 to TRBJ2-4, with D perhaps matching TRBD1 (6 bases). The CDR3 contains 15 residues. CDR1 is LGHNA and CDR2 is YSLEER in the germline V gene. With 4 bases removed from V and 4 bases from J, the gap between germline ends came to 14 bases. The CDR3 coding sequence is TGCGCCAGCAGCCGAACAGGGTTGGGGAAAAACATTCAGTACTTC. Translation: CASSRTGLGKNIQYF.

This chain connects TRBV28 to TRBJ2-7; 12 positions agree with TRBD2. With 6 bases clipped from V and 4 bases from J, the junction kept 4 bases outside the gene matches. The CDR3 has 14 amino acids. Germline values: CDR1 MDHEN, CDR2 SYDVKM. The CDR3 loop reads CASSVGTSGYEQYF. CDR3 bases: TGTGCCAGCAGCGTCGGGACTAGCGGGTACGAGCAGTACTTC.

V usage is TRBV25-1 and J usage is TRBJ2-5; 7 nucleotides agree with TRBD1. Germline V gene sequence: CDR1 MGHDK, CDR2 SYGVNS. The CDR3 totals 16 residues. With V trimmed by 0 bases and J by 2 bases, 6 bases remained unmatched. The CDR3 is CASSEYKGTEQETQYF. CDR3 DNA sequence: TGTGCCAGCAGTGAATATAAGGGGACAGAGCAAGAGACCCAGTACTTC. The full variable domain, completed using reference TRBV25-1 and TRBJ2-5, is EADIYQTPRYLVIGTGKKITLECSQTMGHDKMYWYQQDPGMELHLIHYSYGVNSTEKGDLSSESTVSRIRTEHFPLTLESARPSHTSQYLCASSEYKGTEQETQYFGPGTRLLVL.

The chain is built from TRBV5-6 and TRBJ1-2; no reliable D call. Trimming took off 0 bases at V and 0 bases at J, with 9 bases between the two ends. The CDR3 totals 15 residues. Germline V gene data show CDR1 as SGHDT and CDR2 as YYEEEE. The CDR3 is CASSLVGRANYGYTF. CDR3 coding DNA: TGTGCCAGCAGCTTGGTAGGGAGGGCTAACTATGGCTACACCTTC.

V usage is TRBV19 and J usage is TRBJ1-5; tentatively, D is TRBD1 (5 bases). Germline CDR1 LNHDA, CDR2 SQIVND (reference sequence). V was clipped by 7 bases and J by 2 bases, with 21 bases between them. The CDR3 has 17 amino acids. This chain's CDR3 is CASKDSLIWTGNQPQHF. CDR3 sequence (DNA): TGTGCCAGTAAAGACAGTTTAATTTGGACGGGCAATCAGCCCCAGCATTTT.

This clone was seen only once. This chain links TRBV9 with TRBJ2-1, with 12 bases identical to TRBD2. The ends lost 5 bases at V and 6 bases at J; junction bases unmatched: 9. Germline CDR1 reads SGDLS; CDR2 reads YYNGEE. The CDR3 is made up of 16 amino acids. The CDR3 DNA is TGTGCCAGCAGTGTTAGGCTAGCGGGAGGGAGCAATGAGCAGTTCTTC. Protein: CASSVRLAGGSNEQFF.